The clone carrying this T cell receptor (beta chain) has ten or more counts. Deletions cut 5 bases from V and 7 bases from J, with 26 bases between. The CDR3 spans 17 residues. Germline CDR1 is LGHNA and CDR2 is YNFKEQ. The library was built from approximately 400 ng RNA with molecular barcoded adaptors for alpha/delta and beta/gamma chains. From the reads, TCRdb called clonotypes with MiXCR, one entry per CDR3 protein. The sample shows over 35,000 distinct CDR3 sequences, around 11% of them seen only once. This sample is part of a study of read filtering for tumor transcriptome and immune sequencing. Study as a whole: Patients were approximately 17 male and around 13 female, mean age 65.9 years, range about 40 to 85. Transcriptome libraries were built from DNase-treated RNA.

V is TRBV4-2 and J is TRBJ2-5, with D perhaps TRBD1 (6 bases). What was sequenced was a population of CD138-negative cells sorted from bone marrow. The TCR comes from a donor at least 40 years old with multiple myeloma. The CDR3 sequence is CASSERSTGTPGVTQYF. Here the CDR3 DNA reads TGTGCCAGCAGCGAGAGGTCTACCGGGACCCCAGGGGTGACCCAGTACTTC.